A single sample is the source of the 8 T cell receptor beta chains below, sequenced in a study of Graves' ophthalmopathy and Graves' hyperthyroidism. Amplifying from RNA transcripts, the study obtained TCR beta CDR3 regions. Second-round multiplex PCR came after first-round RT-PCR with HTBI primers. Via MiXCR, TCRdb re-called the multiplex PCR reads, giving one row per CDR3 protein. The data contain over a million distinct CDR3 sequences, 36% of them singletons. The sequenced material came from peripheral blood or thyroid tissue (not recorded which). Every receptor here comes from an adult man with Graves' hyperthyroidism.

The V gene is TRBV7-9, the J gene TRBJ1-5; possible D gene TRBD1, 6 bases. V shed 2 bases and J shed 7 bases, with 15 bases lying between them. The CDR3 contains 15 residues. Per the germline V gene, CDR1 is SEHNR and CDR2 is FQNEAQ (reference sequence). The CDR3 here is CASSLFGGSGQPQHF. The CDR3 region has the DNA TGTGCCAGCAGCTTATTCGGGGGCTCGGGACAGCCCCAGCATTTT.

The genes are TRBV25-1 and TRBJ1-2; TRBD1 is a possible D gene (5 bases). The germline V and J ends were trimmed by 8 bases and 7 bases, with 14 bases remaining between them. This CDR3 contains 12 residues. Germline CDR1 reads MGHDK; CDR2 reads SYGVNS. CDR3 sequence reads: CASVRGSGGYTF. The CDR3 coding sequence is TGTGCCAGCGTGAGGGGAAGCGGTGGCTACACCTTC.

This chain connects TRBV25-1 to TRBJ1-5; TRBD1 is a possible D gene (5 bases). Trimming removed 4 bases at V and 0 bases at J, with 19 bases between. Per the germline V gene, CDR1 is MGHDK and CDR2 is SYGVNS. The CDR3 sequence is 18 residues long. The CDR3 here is CASSAWDQRDNSNQPQHF. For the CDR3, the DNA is TGTGCCAGCAGTGCTTGGGACCAGCGGGATAATAGCAATCAGCCCCAGCATTTT.

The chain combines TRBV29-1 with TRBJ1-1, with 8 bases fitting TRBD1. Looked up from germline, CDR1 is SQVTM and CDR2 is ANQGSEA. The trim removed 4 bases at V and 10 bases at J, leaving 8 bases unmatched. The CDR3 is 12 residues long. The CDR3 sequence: CSVAGQGIGAFF. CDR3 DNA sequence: TGCAGCGTTGCTGGACAGGGAATCGGAGCTTTCTTT.

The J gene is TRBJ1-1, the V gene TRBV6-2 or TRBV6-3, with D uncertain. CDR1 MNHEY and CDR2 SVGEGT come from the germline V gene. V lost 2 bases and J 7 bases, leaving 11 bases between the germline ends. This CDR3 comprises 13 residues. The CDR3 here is CASSYRLSDEAFF. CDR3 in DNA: TGTGCCAGCAGTTACAGGTTGTCAGATGAAGCTTTCTTT.

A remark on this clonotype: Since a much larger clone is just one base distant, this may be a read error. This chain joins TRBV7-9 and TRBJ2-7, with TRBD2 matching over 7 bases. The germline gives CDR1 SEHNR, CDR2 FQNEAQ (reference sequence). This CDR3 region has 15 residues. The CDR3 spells CASSQVPAGHTDLVF. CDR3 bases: TGCGCCAGCAGCCAAGTCCCAGCGGGGCACACTGATCTGGTCTTC.

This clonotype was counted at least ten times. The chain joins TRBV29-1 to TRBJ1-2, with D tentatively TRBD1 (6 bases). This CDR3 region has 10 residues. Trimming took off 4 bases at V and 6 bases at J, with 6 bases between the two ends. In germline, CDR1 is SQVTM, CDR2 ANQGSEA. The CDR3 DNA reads TGCAGCGTTGGGGACAATGGCTACACCTTC. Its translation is CSVGDNGYTF.

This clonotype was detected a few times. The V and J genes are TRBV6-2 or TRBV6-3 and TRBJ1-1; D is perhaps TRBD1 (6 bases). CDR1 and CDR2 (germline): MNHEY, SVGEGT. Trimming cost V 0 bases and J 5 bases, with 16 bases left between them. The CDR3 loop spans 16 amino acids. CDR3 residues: CASSYSLGGAATEAFF. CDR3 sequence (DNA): TGTGCCAGCAGTTACTCATTGGGGGGCGCAGCTACTGAAGCTTTCTTT.